The rows below give T cell receptor beta chains drawn from one sample of a study of blood T cell repertoires in COVID-19. Sequenced by immunoSEQ multiplex PCR; TCRdb stores in-frame clones only, minus some. The table shows 90,000 to 120,000 clones, with roughly 72% occurring only once. Material: peripheral blood. Receptors were obtained from a man aged 80 or over with acute or convalescent COVID-19. Each CDR3 is given with its conserved first and last residue. The D gene is left open where the match is weak. Clone size appears in some rows only: once, few, many, or a class for an expanded clone.

size,V,J,D,DNA,CDR3
once,TRBV7-2,TRBJ2-7,NA,TGTGCCAGCAGCTTCGGGACATCGAGCTCCTACGAGCAGTACTTC,CASSFGTSSSYEQYF
NA,TRBV5-4,TRBJ2-7,NA,TGTGCCAGCAGGGCCTCCCAAGGCGGGTACGAGCAGTACTTC,CASRASQGGYEQYF
few,TRBV2,TRBJ2-7,TRBD2,TGTGCCAGTATACGAGGGACTAGCGGGCCCAGCTCCTACGAGCAGTACTTC,CASIRGTSGPSSYEQYF
NA,TRBV5-6,TRBJ1-2,NA,TGTGCCAGCAGCTCCCCGACAGTGACCTTCTATGGCTACACCTTC,CASSSPTVTFYGYTF
NA,TRBV5-5,TRBJ2-3,NA,TGTGCCAGCAGCTTGGACCTCCGCCGGGATACGCAGTATTTT,CASSLDLRRDTQYF
NA,TRBV7-3,TRBJ2-7,TRBD1,TGTGCCAGCAGCCCCTCGTCAGGGGGCTTTGGTGAGCAGTACTTC,CASSPSSGGFGEQYF
NA,TRBV9,TRBJ2-2,TRBD1,TGTGCCAGCAGCCCGACAGGGGGCATCACCGGGGAGCTGTTTTTT,CASSPTGGITGELFF
many,TRBV7-9,TRBJ2-7,NA,TGTGCCAGCAGCTTAGCTGCAGGCTCCTACGAGCAGTACTTC,CASSLAAGSYEQYF
NA,TRBV2,TRBJ2-7,NA,TGTGCCAGCAGTCAACAGCAATGGTACGAGCAGTACTTC,CASSQQQWYEQYF
NA,TRBV5-8,TRBJ2-7,TRBD1,TGTGCCAGCAGCTTGGCCGGTCGGACAGGGTCCTACGAGCAGTACTTC,CASSLAGRTGSYEQYF
NA,TRBV11-3,TRBJ1-5,NA,TGTGCCAGCAGCTTAGCGGCCGCGGGCAGCGGGGCCCAGCATTTT,CASSLAAAGSGAQHF
NA,TRBV7-3,TRBJ1-6,TRBD1,TGTGCCAGCAGCTTAACACAGGGGGTAGCGCTTGGTAATTCACCCCTCCACTTT,CASSLTQGVALGNSPLHF
NA,TRBV5-1,TRBJ2-7,TRBD1,TGCGCCAGCAGCCCTCCGGGACAGGGGACCGAGCAGTACTTC,CASSPPGQGTEQYF
NA,TRBV2,TRBJ2-6,NA,TGTGCCAGCAGTGTGGTTAGCTCTGGGGCCAACGTCCTGACTTTC,CASSVVSSGANVLTF
NA,TRBV7-2,TRBJ2-3,NA,TGTGCCAGCAGCTTACGAGAAGCAGATACGCAGTATTTT,CASSLREADTQYF
NA,TRBV25-1,TRBJ2-1,NA,TGTGCCAGCAGTCCTCTGTCTAGAAGCTCCTACAATGAGCAGTTCTTC,CASSPLSRSSYNEQFF
NA,TRBV7-3,TRBJ2-5,NA,TGTGCCAGCAGTCCTATTCTCGGGGAGACCCAGTACTTC,CASSPILGETQYF
once,TRBV15,TRBJ2-1,NA,TGTGCCACCAGCAGAGATCCGTCCTACAATGAGCAGTTCTTC,CATSRDPSYNEQFF